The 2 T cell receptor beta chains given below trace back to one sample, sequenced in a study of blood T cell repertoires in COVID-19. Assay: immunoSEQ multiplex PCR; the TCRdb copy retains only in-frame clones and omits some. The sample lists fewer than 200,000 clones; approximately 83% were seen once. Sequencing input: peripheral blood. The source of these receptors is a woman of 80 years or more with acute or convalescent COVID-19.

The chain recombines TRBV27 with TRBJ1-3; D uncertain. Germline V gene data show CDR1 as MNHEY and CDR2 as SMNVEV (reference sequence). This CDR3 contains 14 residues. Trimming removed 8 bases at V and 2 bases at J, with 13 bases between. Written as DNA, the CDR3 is TGTGCCAGCGCGAAGAGTCCCCCTGGAAACACCATATATTTT. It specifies CASAKSPPGNTIYF.

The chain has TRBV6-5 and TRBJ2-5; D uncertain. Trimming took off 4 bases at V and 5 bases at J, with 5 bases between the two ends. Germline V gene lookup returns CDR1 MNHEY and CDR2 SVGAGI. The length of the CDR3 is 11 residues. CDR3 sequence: CASSSRETQYF. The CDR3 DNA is TGTGCCAGCAGTTCTCGGGAGACCCAGTACTTC.